The TCR beta chain under discussion was sequenced for a study of CD8 T cells in ankylosing spondylitis. Germline V CDR1 and CDR2: SGHRS, YFSETQ. V gave up 4 bases and J gave up 3 bases, with 19 bases separating them. CDR3 size: 16 residues. TCRdb passed the 5' RACE reads through MiXCR, listing each CDR3 protein once. The sample has around 540,000 distinct CDR3 sequences; roughly 13% are singletons. Study-wide results and caveats: Reportedly, matched ankylosing spondylitis synovial fluid was significantly enriched for disease-linked clones. Made up of eight highly homologous variants, a TCR beta motif appeared characteristic of ankylosing spondylitis blood. CD8+ disease-linked clones were present at relatively low frequencies in blood. Prior work had noted some motif variants in reactive arthritis blood and synovial fluid.

Of note for this clonotype: Its target is not known.

The TCR comes from a male donor with ankylosing spondylitis. The chain uses TRBV5-1 and TRBJ1-1, with a possible D match to TRBD1 (5 bases). Sample: blood, either unsorted or a sorted T cell fraction (not recorded which). The CDR3 protein is CASSATSRGMDTEAFF. CDR3 in DNA: TGCGCCAGCAGCGCAACCTCTAGGGGTATGGACACTGAAGCTTTCTTT.